Listed here are 32 T cell receptor beta chains from one sample, sequenced in a study of OX40 agonist ivuxolimab in advanced cancers. Assay used: immunoSEQ multiplex PCR; TCRdb lists only in-frame clones, some missing. The sample includes about 36,000 clones, around 80% of them seen just once. The source was CD4+ or CD8+ T cells sorted from blood, collected in a trial of the OX40 agonist ivuxolimab. These receptors originate from an adult with an advanced solid tumor such as melanoma, head and neck, liver or kidney cancer.

The chain recombines TRBV28 with TRBJ1-1, with D possibly TRBD1 on 6 matching bases. Per the germline V gene, CDR1 is MDHEN and CDR2 is SYDVKM. The CDR3 runs to 15 residues. V shed 2 bases and J shed 6 bases, with 16 bases lying between them. In DNA, the CDR3 is TGTGCCAGCAGTTTAGTGGACAGTTGGATCTCTGAAGCTTTCTTT. Translated, it gives CASSLVDSWISEAFF.

This sequence joins TRBV9 and TRBJ1-4, with D perhaps matching TRBD1 (6 bases). The CDR3 has 14 amino acids. V shed 3 bases and J shed 6 bases, with 12 bases lying between them. Germline assignment: CDR1 SGDLS and CDR2 YYNGEE. The CDR3 sequence: CASSGTAQDEKLFF. The CDR3, as DNA: TGTGCCAGCAGCGGGACAGCGCAAGATGAAAAACTGTTTTTT.

CDR3 residues: CASSFRMGQGTAGELFF. The CDR3 DNA sequence: TGTGCCAGCAGCTTTCGGATGGGACAGGGAACGGCCGGGGAGCTGTTTTTT. The rearrangement links TRBV11-1 to TRBJ2-2; 9 nucleotides align to TRBD1. Per germline, CDR1 SGHAT and CDR2 FQDESV (reference sequence). V shed 3 bases, J shed 6 bases, and the junction held 11 bases outside the gene matches. CDR3 size: 17 residues.

Only one count was recorded for this clone. The chain links TRBV6-1 to TRBJ1-5; D possibly corresponds to TRBD1 (5 bases). Trimming removed 4 bases at V and 6 bases at J, with 13 bases between. CDR3 size: 14 residues. Germline-derived CDR1 and CDR2 are MNHNS and SASEGT. This CDR3 reads CASSGVQRGQPQHF. The CDR3 nucleotides read TGTGCCAGCAGTGGCGTTCAGAGGGGTCAGCCCCAGCATTTT.

This clone came up once. The chain joins TRBV9 to TRBJ2-3, with 10 positions matching TRBD2. J was trimmed by 6 bases and V by 4 bases; bases with no gene match: 17. The length of the CDR3 is 18 residues. In germline, CDR1 is SGDLS, CDR2 YYNGEE. CDR3 nucleotides: TGTGCCAGCAGCCTCGGTACCCAAAGCGGGAGGGCCCCCGATACGCAGTATTTT. It is translated as CASSLGTQSGRAPDTQYF.

V and J are TRBV7-2 and TRBJ2-7; D gene unclear. The CDR3 sequence is 11 residues long. The germline CDR1 and CDR2 sequences are SGHTA and FQGNSA. V was cut by 3 bases and J by 7 bases, with 7 bases left in between. The CDR3 loop is CASSFFEEQYF. CDR3 in DNA: TGTGCCAGCAGCTTCTTCGAGGAGCAGTACTTC.

The rearrangement joins TRBV9 to TRBJ1-5; D not resolved. Trimming stripped 2 bases from V and 4 bases from J, with 10 bases between. The CDR3 is made up of 14 amino acids. Germline CDR1 reads SGDLS; CDR2 reads YYNGEE. DNA for the CDR3: TGTGCCAGCAGCGTGGGGAGTGCGAATCAGCCCCAGCATTTT. Encoded protein: CASSVGSANQPQHF.

The chain combines TRBV28 with TRBJ1-2, with D possibly matching TRBD1 (5 bases). The germline gives CDR1 MDHEN, CDR2 SYDVKM. Trimming shortened V by 8 bases and J by 5 bases, and 18 bases separated the two germline ends. The CDR3 has 14 amino acids. The CDR3 sequence: CASASGGEGYGYTF. The CDR3 DNA is TGTGCCAGCGCGAGCGGGGGGGAGGGGTATGGCTACACCTTC.

The V call is TRBV6-5, the J call TRBJ1-5; tentatively, D is TRBD1 (6 bases). CDR1 is MNHEY and CDR2 is SVGAGI in the germline V gene. V lost 4 bases and J lost 0, with 10 bases in between. The CDR3 sequence is 15 residues long. The CDR3 spells CASSFQGYSNQPQHF. CDR3 bases: TGTGCCAGCAGTTTCCAGGGGTATAGCAATCAGCCCCAGCATTTT.

This chain connects TRBV2 to TRBJ2-3; D ambiguous. Germline values: CDR1 SNHLY, CDR2 FYNNEI. V was trimmed by 7 bases and J by 1 base, leaving 6 bases between them. The CDR3 covers 12 residues. CDR3: CASTARTDTQYF. The CDR3, as DNA: TGTGCCAGCACTGCCCGCACAGATACGCAGTATTTT.

The chain recombines TRBV5-1 with TRBJ2-3, with D perhaps being TRBD1 or TRBD2 (7 bases each). CDR1 SGHRS and CDR2 YFSETQ come from the germline V gene. V lost 4 bases and J lost 2, with 17 bases in between. This CDR3 region has 16 residues. This CDR3 is CASSHPTGRVTDTQYF. CDR3 bases: TGCGCCAGCAGCCACCCGACAGGGAGGGTCACAGATACGCAGTATTTT.

This clone occurred once. The V gene is TRBV19, the J gene TRBJ1-5, with TRBD1 as a possible D gene (5 bases). Germline CDR1 is LNHDA and CDR2 is SQIVND (reference sequence). Trimming took 3 bases from V and 0 from J, leaving 21 bases between them. This CDR3 comprises 19 residues. The CDR3 nucleotides are TGTGCCAGTAGTATTTACCGGGACGCGGGAAGGGTTAGCAATCAGCCCCAGCATTTT. It specifies CASSIYRDAGRVSNQPQHF. Filled out from reference TRBV19 and TRBJ1-5, the complete variable domain reads DGGITQSPKYLFRKEGQNVTLSCEQNLNHDAMYWYRQDPGQGLRLIYYSQIVNDFQKGDIAEGYSVSREKKESFPLTVTSAQKNPTAFYLCASSIYRDAGRVSNQPQHFGDGTRLSIL.

V is TRBV30 and J is TRBJ1-4; perhaps TRBD1 as D (6 bases). The germline CDR1 and CDR2 sequences are GTSNPN and SVGIG (reference sequence). CDR3 size: 15 residues. V lost 0 bases and J 8 bases, leaving 16 bases between the germline ends. CDR3 bases: TGTGCCTGGAGTGTCGGGTCAGGGGCCAAGGAAAAACTGTTTTTT. Amino acids: CAWSVGSGAKEKLFF.

This clone was seen more than once but under ten times. V and J are TRBV6-5 and TRBJ2-5; unclear D gene. Germline V gene data show CDR1 as MNHEY and CDR2 as SVGAGI. Trimming removed 7 bases at V and 5 bases at J, with 14 bases between. The CDR3 extends over 13 amino acids. In nucleotides, the CDR3 is TGTGCCAGCACCGACGGGTCCAGGGAGACCCAGTACTTC. Translation gives CASTDGSRETQYF.

The V gene is TRBV7-9, the J gene TRBJ1-5; D is unclear. Germline CDR1 is SEHNR and CDR2 is FQNEAQ (reference sequence). The V gene lost 8 bases and the J gene lost 0 bases, with 8 bases spanning the gap. The CDR3 totals 13 residues. DNA for the CDR3: TGTGCCAGCCGGGAGAATAGCAATCAGCCCCAGCATTTT. This sequence encodes CASRENSNQPQHF.

This rearrangement joins TRBV7-9 to TRBJ2-6; unclear D gene. CDR1 and CDR2 (germline): SEHNR, FQNEAQ (reference sequence). This CDR3 is 13 amino acids long. V shed 4 bases and J shed 0 bases, with 1 base lying between them. CDR3: CASSYSGANVLTF. CDR3 DNA sequence: TGTGCCAGCAGCTACTCTGGGGCCAACGTCCTGACTTTC.

The chain has TRBV9 and TRBJ1-2; 7 bases are a match to TRBD1. J gave up 2 bases and V 1 base, and 8 bases lay outside the gene matches. Germline CDR1 is SGDLS and CDR2 is YYNGEE. CDR3 length: 16 amino acids. CDR3 DNA sequence: TGTGCCAGCAGCGTACAGGGAACAGGGGAAAACTATGGCTACACCTTC. It translates to CASSVQGTGENYGYTF.

V gene TRBV28 combines with J gene TRBJ2-1; TRBD1 or TRBD2 may be the D gene (6 bases each). CDR3 length: 15 residues. The germline gives CDR1 MDHEN, CDR2 SYDVKM. V gave up 8 bases and J gave up 2 bases, with 16 bases separating them. DNA for the CDR3: TGTGCCAGCCAAAAAGGTGGGGGGCCCTACAATGAGCAGTTCTTC. This translates into CASQKGGGPYNEQFF.

This clone was observed a single time. The rearrangement links TRBV29-1 to TRBJ2-7, with a possible D match to TRBD1 (6 bases). Trimming left V 6 bases short and J 3 bases short, with 18 bases between. Germline V gene sequence: CDR1 SQVTM, CDR2 ANQGSEA. The CDR3 runs 14 residues. The CDR3 coding sequence is TGCAGCGTGGGGGCCGGGAAAGGAGGCTACGAGCAGTACTTC. Residues: CSVGAGKGGYEQYF.

V is TRBV29-1 and J is TRBJ2-1; D remains unclear. The CDR3 covers 14 residues. Trimming removed 4 bases from V and 2 bases from J, with 12 bases in between. Germline V lookup: CDR1 SQVTM, CDR2 ANQGSEA. The CDR3 DNA follows: TGCAGCGTTGCGCCAGTAGACACCTACAATGAGCAGTTCTTC. Residues: CSVAPVDTYNEQFF.

The rearrangement joins TRBV27 to TRBJ2-7; D is perhaps TRBD2 (6 bases). The CDR3 has 14 residues. Germline V gene sequence: CDR1 MNHEY, CDR2 SMNVEV (reference sequence). The ends were cut back, 6 bases at V and 5 bases at J, with 17 bases in the middle. In DNA, the CDR3 is TGTGCCAGCAGCTCCACCTTGTCGGGGGACGAGCAGTACTTC. Translation gives CASSSTLSGDEQYF.

V gene TRBV6-5 combines with J gene TRBJ1-5; D gene ambiguous. With 6 bases removed from V and 0 bases from J, the gap between germline ends came to 12 bases. Germline V gene data show CDR1 as MNHEY and CDR2 as SVGAGI. The CDR3 contains 15 residues. The CDR3 loop reads CASRPGSYSNQPQHF. CDR3 nucleotide sequence: TGTGCCAGCAGGCCAGGAAGCTATAGCAATCAGCCCCAGCATTTT.

The rearrangement joins TRBV5-6 to TRBJ1-5; D remains ambiguous. Trimming took 1 base from V and 0 from J, leaving 5 bases between them. The CDR3 loop spans 14 amino acids. Per the germline V gene, CDR1 is SGHDT and CDR2 is YYEEEE. CDR3 nucleotides: TGTGCCAGCAGCTTGCGGGGTAGCAATCAGCCCCAGCATTTT. Protein: CASSLRGSNQPQHF.

The V gene is TRBV2, the J gene TRBJ1-6, with D maybe TRBD1 (6 bases). CDR1 and CDR2 (germline): SNHLY, FYNNEI. This CDR3 has 14 amino acids. V gave up 6 bases and J gave up 7 bases, with 13 bases separating them. CDR3 DNA sequence: TGTGCCAGCAGCAGCCAGGGGTGGAATTCACCCCTCCACTTT. Its protein product is CASSSQGWNSPLHF.

The chain couples TRBV7-9 to TRBJ2-5; D remains ambiguous. V was shortened by 1 base and J by 4 bases, with 7 bases between the two germline ends. Germline values: CDR1 SEHNR, CDR2 FQNEAQ (reference sequence). The CDR3 is made up of 13 amino acids. CDR3 sequence reads: CASSLEAPETQYF. In DNA form, the CDR3 reads TGTGCCAGCAGCTTAGAGGCACCAGAGACCCAGTACTTC. Together with reference TRBV7-9 and TRBJ2-5, the CDR3 gives the full variable domain: DTGVSQNPRHKITKRGQNVTFRCDPISEHNRLYWYRQTLGQGPEFLTYFQNEAQLEKSRLLSDRFSAERPKGSFSTLEIQRTEQGDSAMYLCASSLEAPETQYFGPGTRLLVL.

This rearrangement joins TRBV29-1 to TRBJ1-2, with D perhaps matching TRBD1 (6 bases). Per germline, CDR1 SQVTM and CDR2 ANQGSEA. Trimming took 8 bases from V and 2 from J, leaving 12 bases between them. The CDR3 totals 12 residues. CDR3: CSIWTANYGYTF. For the CDR3, the DNA is TGCAGCATCTGGACAGCAAACTATGGCTACACCTTC. The complete variable domain, with remaining parts taken from reference TRBV29-1 and TRBJ1-2, reads SAVISQKPSRDICQRGTSLTIQCQVDSQVTMMFWYRQQPGQSLTLIATANQGSEATYESGFVIDKFPISRPNLTFSTLTVSNMSPEDSSIYLCSIWTANYGYTFGSGTRLTVV.

The J gene is TRBJ1-1, the V gene TRBV15; no clear D gene. CDR3 size: 14 residues. Germline V gene lookup returns CDR1 LNHNV and CDR2 YYDKDF (reference sequence). V was clipped by 0 bases and J by 0 bases, with 5 bases between them. CDR3 loop: CATSRDPMNTEAFF. The CDR3 DNA follows: TGTGCCACCAGCAGAGACCCCATGAACACTGAAGCTTTCTTT.

This clone was seen more than once but under ten times. V usage is TRBV5-1 and J usage is TRBJ2-2; D unclear. Trimming left V 5 bases short and J 4 bases short, with 3 bases between. CDR1 SGHRS and CDR2 YFSETQ come from the germline V gene. The CDR3 runs to 11 residues. The CDR3 region has the DNA TGCGCCAGCAGACTCACCGGGGAGCTGTTTTTT. Translation gives CASRLTGELFF.

The V call is TRBV11-3, the J call TRBJ2-7, with no clear D. Trimming removed 1 base from V and 0 bases from J, with 16 bases in between. The CDR3 loop spans 17 amino acids. Germline values: CDR1 SGHNT, CDR2 YENEEA. CDR3 in amino acids: CASSLVLSWTNSYEQYF. The DNA of the CDR3 is TGTGCCAGCAGCTTAGTACTGAGTTGGACGAACTCCTACGAGCAGTACTTC.

The V and J genes are TRBV29-1 and TRBJ2-5; D ambiguous. The CDR3 covers 11 residues. V shed 6 bases and J shed 1 base, with 6 bases lying between them. Germline V gene sequence: CDR1 SQVTM, CDR2 ANQGSEA. DNA of the CDR3: TGCAGCGTCCGCATCCAAGAGACCCAGTACTTC. Residues: CSVRIQETQYF.

The J gene is TRBJ2-7, the V gene TRBV6-1; perhaps D is TRBD1 or TRBD2 (5 bases each). This CDR3 is 19 amino acids long. V lost 0 bases, J lost 5 bases, and 26 bases lay in between. The germline CDR1 and CDR2 sequences are MNHNS and SASEGT. The CDR3 DNA is TGTGCCAGCAGTGAAGCGCTGCGTAACGGGGCCGGACGGACCCACGAGCAGTACTTC. It encodes CASSEALRNGAGRTHEQYF.

This clone was seen only a few times. The chain has TRBV6-5 and TRBJ2-3; the match to TRBD2 covers 7 bases. Losses at the gene ends were 0 bases for V and 4 bases for J; bases not matched to a gene: 4. The CDR3 loop spans 15 amino acids. From germline, CDR1 is MNHEY and CDR2 SVGAGI. The chain's CDR3 is CASSYSGGASDTQYF. In DNA form, the CDR3 reads TGTGCCAGCAGTTACTCGGGAGGGGCCTCAGATACGCAGTATTTT.